This entry is about one TCR beta chain. The V end lost 3 bases, the J end lost 10 bases, and 16 bases lay between the germline ends. This CDR3 spans 13 amino acids. The germline gives CDR1 DFQATT, CDR2 SNEGSKA (reference sequence). This sample was included in a study of blood T cell repertoires in COVID-19. The wider study: Italy, Spain and the United States were the sources of the convalescent and acute COVID-19 samples. From T cells, B-cell-depleted T cells, or PBMCs came the material, which was cDNA or gDNA.

Produced via immunoSEQ multiplex PCR; TCRdb's table is partial and in-frame only. The table records a few hundred thousand clones, around four fifths of them present only once. Material: PBMCs or T cells enriched from blood (not recorded which). This clonotype was sampled from a man in his thirties or forties with acute COVID-19. The chain couples TRBV20-1 to TRBJ1-5, with D hard to call. In DNA form, the CDR3 reads TGCAGTGCTAGTGCCGGCGAACTAGGACCCCAGCATTTT. Translation: CSASAGELGPQHF.